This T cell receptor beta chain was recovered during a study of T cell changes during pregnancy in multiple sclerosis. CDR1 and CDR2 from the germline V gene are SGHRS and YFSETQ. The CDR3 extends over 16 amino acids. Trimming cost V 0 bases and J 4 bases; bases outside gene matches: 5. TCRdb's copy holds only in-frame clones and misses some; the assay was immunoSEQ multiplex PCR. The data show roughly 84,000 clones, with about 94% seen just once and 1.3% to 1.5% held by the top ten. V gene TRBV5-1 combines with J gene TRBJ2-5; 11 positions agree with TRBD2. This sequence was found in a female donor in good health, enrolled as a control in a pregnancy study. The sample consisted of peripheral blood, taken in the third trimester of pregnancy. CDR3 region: CASSLAPTSGIETQYF. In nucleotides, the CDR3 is TGCGCCAGCAGCTTGGCCCCGACTAGCGGGATAGAGACCCAGTACTTC.